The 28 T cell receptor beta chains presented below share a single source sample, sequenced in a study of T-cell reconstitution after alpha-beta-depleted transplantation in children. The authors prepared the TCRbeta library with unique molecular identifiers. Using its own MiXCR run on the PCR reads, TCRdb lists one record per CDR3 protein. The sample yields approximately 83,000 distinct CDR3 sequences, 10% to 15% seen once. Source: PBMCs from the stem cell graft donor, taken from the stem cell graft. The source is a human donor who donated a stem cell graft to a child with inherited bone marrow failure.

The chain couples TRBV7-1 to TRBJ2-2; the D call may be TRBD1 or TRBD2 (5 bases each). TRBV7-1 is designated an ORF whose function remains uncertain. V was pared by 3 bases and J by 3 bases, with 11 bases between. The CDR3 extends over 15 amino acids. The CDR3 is CASSSGALYTGELFF. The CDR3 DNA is TGTGCCAGCAGCTCCGGGGCCCTTTACACCGGGGAGCTGTTTTTT.

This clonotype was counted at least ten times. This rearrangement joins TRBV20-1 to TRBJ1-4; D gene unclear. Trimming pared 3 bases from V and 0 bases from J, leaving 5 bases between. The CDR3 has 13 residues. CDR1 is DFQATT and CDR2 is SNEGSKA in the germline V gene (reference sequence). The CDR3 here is CSASASTNEKLFF. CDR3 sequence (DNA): TGCAGTGCTAGTGCTTCAACTAATGAAAAACTGTTTTTT.

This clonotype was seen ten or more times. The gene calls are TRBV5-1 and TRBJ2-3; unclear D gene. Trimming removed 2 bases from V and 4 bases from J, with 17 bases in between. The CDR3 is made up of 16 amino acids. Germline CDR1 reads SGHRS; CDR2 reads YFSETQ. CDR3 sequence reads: CASSFARHSGPDTQYF. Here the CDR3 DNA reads TGCGCCAGCAGCTTTGCGCGCCATTCGGGCCCAGATACGCAGTATTTT.

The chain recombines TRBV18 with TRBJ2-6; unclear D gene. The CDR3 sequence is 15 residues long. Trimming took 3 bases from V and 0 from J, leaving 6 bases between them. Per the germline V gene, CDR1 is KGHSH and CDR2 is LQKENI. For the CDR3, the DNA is TGTGCCAGCTCACCGTCGGCCTCTGGGGCCAACGTCCTGACTTTC. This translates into CASSPSASGANVLTF.

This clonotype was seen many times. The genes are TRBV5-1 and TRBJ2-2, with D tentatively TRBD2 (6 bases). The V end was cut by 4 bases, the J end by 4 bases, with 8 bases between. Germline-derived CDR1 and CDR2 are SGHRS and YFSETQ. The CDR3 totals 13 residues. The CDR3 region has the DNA TGCGCCAGCAGCGGGGACTTCACCGGGGAGCTGTTTTTT. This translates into CASSGDFTGELFF.

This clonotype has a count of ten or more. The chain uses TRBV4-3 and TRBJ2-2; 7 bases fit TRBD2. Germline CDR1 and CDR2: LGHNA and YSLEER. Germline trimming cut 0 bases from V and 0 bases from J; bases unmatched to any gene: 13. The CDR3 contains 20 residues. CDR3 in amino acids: CASSQDRFASGLSNTGELFF. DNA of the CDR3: TGCGCCAGCAGCCAAGATCGGTTTGCTAGCGGCCTTTCGAACACCGGGGAGCTGTTTTTT.

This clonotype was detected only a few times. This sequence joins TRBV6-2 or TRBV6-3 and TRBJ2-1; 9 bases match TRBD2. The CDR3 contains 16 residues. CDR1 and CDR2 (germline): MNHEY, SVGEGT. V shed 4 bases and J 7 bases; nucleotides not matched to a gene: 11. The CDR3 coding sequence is TGTGCCAGCAGTTTTTCACGGCTAGCGGGACGAAATGAGCAGTTCTTC. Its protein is CASSFSRLAGRNEQFF.

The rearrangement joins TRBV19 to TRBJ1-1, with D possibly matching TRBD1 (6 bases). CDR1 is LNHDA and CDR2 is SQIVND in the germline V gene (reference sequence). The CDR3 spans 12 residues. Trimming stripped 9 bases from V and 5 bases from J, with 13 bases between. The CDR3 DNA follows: TGTGCCAGCGACAGGCGCGGAACTGAAGCTTTCTTT. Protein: CASDRRGTEAFF. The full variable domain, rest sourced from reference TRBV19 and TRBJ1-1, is DGGITQSPKYLFRKEGQNVTLSCEQNLNHDAMYWYRQDPGQGLRLIYYSQIVNDFQKGDIAEGYSVSREKKESFPLTVTSAQKNPTAFYLCASDRRGTEAFFGQGTRLTVV.

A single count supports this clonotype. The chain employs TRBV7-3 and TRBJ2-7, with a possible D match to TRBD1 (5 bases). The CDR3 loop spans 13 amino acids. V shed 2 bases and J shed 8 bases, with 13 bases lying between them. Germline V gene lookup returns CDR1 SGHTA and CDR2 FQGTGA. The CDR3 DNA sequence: TGTGCCAGCAGCTTAGGGCAGGGTTTGCAGCAGTACTTC. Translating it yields CASSLGQGLQQYF.

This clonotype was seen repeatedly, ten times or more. The CDR3 DNA is TGCGCCAGCAGCCAAGATCCCCAGGATAGCACAGATACGCAGTATTTT. This sequence encodes CASSQDPQDSTDTQYF. The chain combines TRBV4-3 with TRBJ2-3; D is undetermined. Germline V gives CDR1 LGHNA, CDR2 YSLEER. Between the trimmed V and J ends, which lost 0 bases and 0 bases, there was a span of 10 bases. The CDR3 runs 16 residues.

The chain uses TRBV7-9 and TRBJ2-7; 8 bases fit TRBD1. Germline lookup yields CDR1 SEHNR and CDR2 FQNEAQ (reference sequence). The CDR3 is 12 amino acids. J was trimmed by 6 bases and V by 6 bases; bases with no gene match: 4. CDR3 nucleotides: TGTGCCAGCAGGTCAGGGGGCGGCGAGCAGTACTTC. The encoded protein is CASRSGGGEQYF.

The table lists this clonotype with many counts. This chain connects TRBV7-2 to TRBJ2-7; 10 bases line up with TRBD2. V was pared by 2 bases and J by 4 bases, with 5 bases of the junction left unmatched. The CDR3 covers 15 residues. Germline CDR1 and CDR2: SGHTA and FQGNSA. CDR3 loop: CASSLLAGAVYEQYF. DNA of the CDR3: TGTGCCAGCAGCTTACTAGCGGGGGCCGTTTACGAGCAGTACTTC.

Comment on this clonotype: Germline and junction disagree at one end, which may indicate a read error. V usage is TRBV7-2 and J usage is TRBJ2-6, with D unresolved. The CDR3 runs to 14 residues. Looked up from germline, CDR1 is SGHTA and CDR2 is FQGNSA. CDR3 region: CASSSPSEANVLTF. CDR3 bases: TGTGCCAGCAGCTCCCCCTCTGAGGCCAACGTCCTGACTTTC.

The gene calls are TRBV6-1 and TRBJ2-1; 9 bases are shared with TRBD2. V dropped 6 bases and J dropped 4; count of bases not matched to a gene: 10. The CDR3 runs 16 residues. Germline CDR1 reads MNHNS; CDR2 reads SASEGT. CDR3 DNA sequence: TGTGCCAGCAGGCCGCCGGGTAGCGGGGGATACAATGAGCAGTTCTTC. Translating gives CASRPPGSGGYNEQFF.

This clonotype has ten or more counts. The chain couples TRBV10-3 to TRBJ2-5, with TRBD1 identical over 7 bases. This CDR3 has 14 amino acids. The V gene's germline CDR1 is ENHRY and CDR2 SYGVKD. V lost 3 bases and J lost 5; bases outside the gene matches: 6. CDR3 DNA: TGTGCCATCAGTGAAGAAGGGGGCGGGGAGACCCAGTACTTC. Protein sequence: CAISEEGGGETQYF.

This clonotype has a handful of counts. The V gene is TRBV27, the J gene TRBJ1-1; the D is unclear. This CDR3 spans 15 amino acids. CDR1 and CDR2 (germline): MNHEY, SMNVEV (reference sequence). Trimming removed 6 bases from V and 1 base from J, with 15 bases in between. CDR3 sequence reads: CASRWGGLENTEAFF. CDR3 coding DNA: TGTGCCAGCAGATGGGGAGGCTTAGAGAACACTGAAGCTTTCTTT.

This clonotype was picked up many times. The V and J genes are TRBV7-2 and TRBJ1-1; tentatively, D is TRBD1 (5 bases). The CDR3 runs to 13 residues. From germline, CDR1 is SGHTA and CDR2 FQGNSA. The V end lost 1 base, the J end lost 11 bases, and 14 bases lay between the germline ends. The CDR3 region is CASSLVKGEGAFF. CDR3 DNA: TGTGCCAGCAGCTTAGTTAAGGGTGAGGGGGCTTTCTTT.

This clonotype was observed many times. DNA of the CDR3: TGTGCCAGCAGTCGGTTCCAAGAGACCCAGTACTTC. Amino acids: CASSRFQETQYF. The rearrangement uses TRBV6-6 and TRBJ2-5; D is unclear. This CDR3 is built from 12 residues. The germline V gene has CDR1 MNHNY and CDR2 SVGAGI (reference sequence). V was pared by 5 bases and J by 1 base, with 5 bases between.

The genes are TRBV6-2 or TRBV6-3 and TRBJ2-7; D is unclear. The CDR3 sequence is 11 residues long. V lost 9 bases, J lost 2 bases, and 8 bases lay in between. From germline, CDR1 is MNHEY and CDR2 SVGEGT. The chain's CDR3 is CASRGAYEQYF. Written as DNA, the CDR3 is TGTGCCAGTAGAGGAGCCTACGAGCAGTACTTC.

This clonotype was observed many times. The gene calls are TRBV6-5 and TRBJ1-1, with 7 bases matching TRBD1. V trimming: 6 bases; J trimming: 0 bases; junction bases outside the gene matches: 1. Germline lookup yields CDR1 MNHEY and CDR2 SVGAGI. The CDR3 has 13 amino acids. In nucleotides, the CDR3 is TGTGCCAGCAGGACAGGGTTGAACACTGAAGCTTTCTTT. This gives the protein CASRTGLNTEAFF.

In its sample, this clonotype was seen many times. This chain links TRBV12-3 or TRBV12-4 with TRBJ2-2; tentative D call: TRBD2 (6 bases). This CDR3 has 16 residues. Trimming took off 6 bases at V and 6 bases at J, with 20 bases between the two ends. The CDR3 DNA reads TGTGCCAGCAGGCGGAACGGAGGGCCGGGCGCCGGGGAGCTGTTTTTT. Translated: CASRRNGGPGAGELFF.

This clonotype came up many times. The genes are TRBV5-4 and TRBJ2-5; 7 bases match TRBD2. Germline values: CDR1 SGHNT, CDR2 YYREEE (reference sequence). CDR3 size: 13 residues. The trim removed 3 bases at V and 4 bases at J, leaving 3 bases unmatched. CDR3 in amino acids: CASSSSGGETQYF. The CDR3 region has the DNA TGTGCCAGCAGCTCCTCGGGGGGAGAGACCCAGTACTTC.

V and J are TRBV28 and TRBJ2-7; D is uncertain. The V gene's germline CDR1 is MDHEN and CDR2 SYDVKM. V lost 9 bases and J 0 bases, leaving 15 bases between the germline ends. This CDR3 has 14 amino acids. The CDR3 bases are TGTGCCAGGGGCCCATTGCCCAGCTCCTACGAGCAGTACTTC. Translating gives CARGPLPSSYEQYF.

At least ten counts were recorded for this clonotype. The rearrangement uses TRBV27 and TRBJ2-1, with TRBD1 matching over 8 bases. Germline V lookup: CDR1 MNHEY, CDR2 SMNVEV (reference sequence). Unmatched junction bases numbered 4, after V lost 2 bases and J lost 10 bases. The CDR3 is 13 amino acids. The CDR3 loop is CASSLGQGLEQFF. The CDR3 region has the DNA TGTGCCAGCAGTTTAGGACAGGGTTTGGAGCAGTTCTTC.

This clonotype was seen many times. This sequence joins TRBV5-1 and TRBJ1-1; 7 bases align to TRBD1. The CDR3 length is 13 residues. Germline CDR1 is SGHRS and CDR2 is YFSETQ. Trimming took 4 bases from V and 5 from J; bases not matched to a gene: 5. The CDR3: CASSTTGDTEAFF. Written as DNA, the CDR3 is TGCGCCAGCAGCACCACAGGGGATACTGAAGCTTTCTTT.

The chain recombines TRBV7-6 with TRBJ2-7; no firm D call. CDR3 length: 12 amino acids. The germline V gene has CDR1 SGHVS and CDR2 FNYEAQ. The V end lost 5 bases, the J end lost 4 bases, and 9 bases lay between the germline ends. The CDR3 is CASSNSIYEQYF. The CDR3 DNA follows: TGTGCCAGCAGCAACAGCATATACGAGCAGTACTTC.

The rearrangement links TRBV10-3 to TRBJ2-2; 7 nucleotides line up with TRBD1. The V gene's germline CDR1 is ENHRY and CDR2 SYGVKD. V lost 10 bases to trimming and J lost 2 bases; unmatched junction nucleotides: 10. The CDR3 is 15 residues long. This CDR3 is CATDPGQDNTGELFF. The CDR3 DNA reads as TGTGCCACCGACCCCGGACAGGATAACACCGGGGAGCTGTTTTTT.

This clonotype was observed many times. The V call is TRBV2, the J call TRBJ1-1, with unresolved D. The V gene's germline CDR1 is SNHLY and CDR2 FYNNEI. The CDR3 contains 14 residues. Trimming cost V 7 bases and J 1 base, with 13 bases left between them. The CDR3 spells CASIRRTSNTEAFF. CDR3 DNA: TGTGCCAGCATAAGGAGGACCTCGAACACTGAAGCTTTCTTT.